This entry lists 8 T cell receptor beta chains sequenced from one sample in a study of blood T cells in healthy people across ages. Primed by a sample-barcoded 5' primer and a J-beta primer mix, a second PCR proceeded for 7 to 11 cycles. TCRdb reprocessed the 5' RACE reads via MiXCR and lists one record per CDR3 protein. Among some 880,000 distinct CDR3 sequences listed, under 40% were seen once. The sample comprised blood. Receptors originate from a man between 18 and 29 years old in good health.

Details on this clonotype: An end of the junction does not agree with germline; a read error may underlie this. The J gene is TRBJ2-3, the V gene TRBV25-1, with 7 nucleotides matching TRBD1. Germline V gene data show CDR1 as MGHDK and CDR2 as SYGVNS. The CDR3 is made up of 17 amino acids. The CDR3 DNA reads as TGTGCTAGCAGTGACCACCGTGACAGGGAGTCGGCAGATACGCAGTATTTT. Its translation: CASSDHRDRESADTQYF. Filled out from reference TRBV25-1 and TRBJ2-3, the complete variable domain reads EADIYQTPRYLVIGTGKKITLECSQTMGHDKMYWYQQDPGMELHLIHYSYGVNSTEKGDLSSESTVSRIRTEHFPLTLESARPSHTSQYLCASSDHRDRESADTQYFGPGTRLTVL.

This clonotype has a count of ten or more. The chain has TRBV14 and TRBJ1-2; no clear D gene. Germline CDR1 and CDR2: SGHDN and FVKESK. Trimming stripped 0 bases from V and 8 bases from J, with 13 bases between. The CDR3 extends over 14 amino acids. CDR3 bases: TGTGCCAGCAGCCAAGATCGACGCGGCGGGGGCTACACCTTC. It is translated as CASSQDRRGGGYTF.

On this clonotype: A junction boundary mismatches the germline segment, possibly from a read error. The chain combines TRBV4-1 with TRBJ2-7; D ambiguous. Germline V gene lookup returns CDR1 MGHRA and CDR2 YSYEKL. This CDR3 is built from 15 residues. The CDR3 reads CASSQDRVAYNEQYF. The CDR3 nucleotides are TGCGCTAGCAGCCAAGATCGGGTGGCCTACAATGAGCAGTACTTC.

This clonotype was seen a single time. CDR3 in amino acids: CATGDTGTEAFF. The CDR3 DNA is TGTGCCACCGGGGACACAGGCACTGAAGCTTTCTTT. The rearrangement joins TRBV10-3 to TRBJ1-1; TRBD1 might be the D (6 bases). Germline CDR1 ENHRY, CDR2 SYGVKD. This CDR3 comprises 12 residues. Trimming took off 10 bases at V and 4 bases at J, with 13 bases between the two ends.

This clonotype was observed a few times. V gene TRBV12-3 or TRBV12-4 combines with J gene TRBJ2-1, with TRBD2 identical over 15 bases. V shed 6 bases, J shed 7 bases, and the junction held 10 bases outside the gene matches. The CDR3 extends over 17 amino acids. The CDR3 nucleotides are TGTGCCAGCAGCCGGATTAGGACTAGCGGGGGGGGTAATGAGCAGTTCTTC. It encodes CASSRIRTSGGGNEQFF.

This clonotype was detected only a few times. CDR3 sequence reads: CASSYSDRGGSGGYTF. The DNA of the CDR3 is TGTGCCAGCAGTTACTCTGACAGGGGGGGTAGTGGAGGCTACACCTTC. The rearrangement uses TRBV6-6 and TRBJ1-2; TRBD1 aligns across 9 bases. Unmatched junction bases numbered 10, after V lost 0 bases and J lost 8 bases. Per the germline V gene, CDR1 is MNHNY and CDR2 is SVGAGI (reference sequence). The CDR3 extends over 16 amino acids.

The chain is built from TRBV12-3 or TRBV12-4 and TRBJ2-7; 10 positions agree with TRBD1. Trimming cost V 4 bases and J 7 bases; bases outside gene matches: 13. The CDR3 covers 16 residues. The CDR3 protein is CASSSLPGQGTDEQYF. Here the CDR3 DNA reads TGTGCCAGCAGTTCCCTACCGGGACAGGGGACCGATGAGCAGTACTTC.

In its sample, this clonotype was seen many times. The chain carries TRBV5-1 and TRBJ2-7; TRBD1 matches 7 bases. This CDR3 spans 15 amino acids. Trimming cost V 0 bases and J 4 bases; bases outside gene matches: 7. Germline CDR1 SGHRS, CDR2 YFSETQ. CDR3 nucleotides: TGCGCCAGCAGCTTGGAGGGACAGCACATGTACGAGCAGTACTTC. Translation gives CASSLEGQHMYEQYF.